A single sample gave rise to the 32 T cell receptor beta chains below, sequenced in a study of cytomegalovirus exposure and HLA in healthy donors. With 60 Vbeta and 13 Jbeta primers, the PCR was carried out. Clones were read by immunoSEQ multiplex PCR, and TCRdb kept only the in-frame ones, dropping some. The data hold 100,000 to 120,000 clones, with roughly 15% observed a single time. The specimen sequenced was PBMCs. The origin of the receptors is a female donor in good health and CMV-seronegative.

This clone was detected many times. The V call is TRBV2, the J call TRBJ1-1; D is possibly TRBD1 (6 bases). V was pared by 7 bases and J by 0 bases, with 12 bases between. The germline gives CDR1 SNHLY, CDR2 FYNNEI. The CDR3 is 14 amino acids. The CDR3 here is CASIVGTMNTEAFF. The DNA for the CDR3 is TGTGCCAGCATCGTCGGGACAATGAACACTGAAGCTTTCTTT.

This chain joins TRBV5-1 and TRBJ2-1; 13 nucleotides match TRBD2. J was trimmed by 2 bases and V by 1 base; bases with no gene match: 0. The CDR3 is 16 amino acids. Germline V gene lookup returns CDR1 SGHRS and CDR2 YFSETQ. In DNA form, the CDR3 reads TGCGCCAGCAGCTTGACTAGCGGGGGGGCCTACAATGAGCAGTTCTTC. Protein: CASSLTSGGAYNEQFF.

The table lists this clone with a few counts. The chain recombines TRBV5-5 with TRBJ2-7, with D hard to call. CDR1 and CDR2 from the germline V gene are SGHKS and YYEKEE (reference sequence). V dropped 1 base and J dropped 6 bases, with 26 bases sitting between them. The CDR3 is 18 residues long. Written as DNA, the CDR3 is TGTGCCAGCAGCTTGAGTTTTTCGGCAGGCCGTTTATCATCCGAGCAGTACTTC. The encoded protein is CASSLSFSAGRLSSEQYF.

The chain is built from TRBV5-4 and TRBJ2-1; 8 bases map to TRBD2. The CDR3 consists of 14 residues. Germline V gene data show CDR1 as SGHNT and CDR2 as YYREEE (reference sequence). J was trimmed by 9 bases and V by 6 bases; bases with no gene match: 11. CDR3 nucleotides: TGTGCCAGCAACCCGGGGCGGGGGGACGGTGAGCAGTTCTTC. Encoded protein: CASNPGRGDGEQFF.

This clone was counted only a few times. The DNA of the CDR3 is TGTGCCAGCAGCTTGCGGGACAGGGGAACAGATACGCAGTATTTT. This gives the protein CASSLRDRGTDTQYF. The chain is built from TRBV5-6 and TRBJ2-3; 10 nucleotides match TRBD1. CDR1 and CDR2 from the germline V gene are SGHDT and YYEEEE. Trimming cost V 1 base and J 3 bases; bases outside gene matches: 2. The CDR3 spans 15 residues. Together with reference TRBV5-6 and TRBJ2-3, the CDR3 gives the full variable domain: DAGVTQSPTHLIKTRGQQVTLRCSPKSGHDTVSWYQQALGQGPQFIFQYYEEEERQRGNFPDRFSGHQFPNYSSELNVNALLLGDSALYLCASSLRDRGTDTQYFGPGTRLTVL.

This chain links TRBV10-3 with TRBJ2-5; 8 bases are a match to TRBD2. The V gene end was trimmed by 7 bases and the J gene end by 5 bases; junction bases not matched to a gene: 6. Germline lookup yields CDR1 ENHRY and CDR2 SYGVKD. The CDR3 is 13 residues long. Here the CDR3 reads CAITRGAEETQYF. The CDR3 coding sequence is TGTGCCATCACGCGGGGGGCTGAGGAGACCCAGTACTTC.

There are a few counts of this clone. The CDR3 bases are TGTGCCAGCAGCCCTCGGACACCCAACTATGGCTACACCTTC. Translation: CASSPRTPNYGYTF. V gene TRBV27 combines with J gene TRBJ1-2; possibly TRBD1 for D (5 bases). CDR3 size: 14 residues. Germline CDR1 and CDR2: MNHEY and SMNVEV (reference sequence). With 6 bases removed from V and 2 bases from J, the gap between germline ends came to 13 bases.

This clone was found a few times. V and J are TRBV7-8 and TRBJ1-2; TRBD1 matches at 8 bases. With 4 bases clipped from V and 0 bases from J, the junction kept 7 bases outside the gene matches. There are 16 residues in the CDR3. Germline loops: CDR1 SGHVS, CDR2 FQNEAQ. In nucleotides, the CDR3 is TGTGCCAGCAGCTCTATGCAGGGGGCAGCTAACTATGGCTACACCTTC. It yields the protein CASSSMQGAANYGYTF.

This clone was seen only a few times. The chain is built from TRBV7-9 and TRBJ1-1; 8 nucleotides align to TRBD1. The germline CDR1 and CDR2 sequences are SEHNR and FQNEAQ (reference sequence). With 3 bases clipped from V and 5 bases from J, the junction kept 8 bases outside the gene matches. The CDR3 has 15 residues. CDR3 residues: CASSFSGQGGTEAFF. The CDR3 coding sequence is TGTGCCAGCAGCTTTTCTGGACAGGGTGGGACTGAAGCTTTCTTT.

This clone was counted a few times. The chain links TRBV19 to TRBJ1-1; a possible D gene is TRBD1 (6 bases). Germline CDR1 and CDR2: LNHDA and SQIVND (reference sequence). Trimming left V 2 bases short and J 3 bases short, with 13 bases between. CDR3 length equals 15 residues. The CDR3 DNA reads TGTGCCAGTAGTATATACCCACAGGGAGACACTGAAGCTTTCTTT. Protein product: CASSIYPQGDTEAFF.

This sequence joins TRBV4-3 and TRBJ2-3, with 10 positions matching TRBD2. The V segment lost 1 base and the J segment 3 bases; nucleotides outside the gene matches: 7. This CDR3 has 17 residues. CDR1 and CDR2 from the germline V gene are LGHNA and YSLEER. CDR3 residues: CASSQGLLAGVTDTQYF. As DNA, the CDR3 is TGCGCCAGCAGCCAAGGCCTGCTAGCGGGGGTTACAGATACGCAGTATTTT.

This clone was counted a few times. In DNA form, the CDR3 reads TGTGCCAGCAGCCAAGGAATTGGTGGGAGGGCCTACGAGCAGTACTTC. The encoded protein is CASSQGIGGRAYEQYF. The rearrangement uses TRBV4-2 and TRBJ2-7, with TRBD2 identical over 7 bases. Losses at the gene ends were 1 base for V and 2 bases for J; bases not matched to a gene: 8. The germline V gene has CDR1 LGHNA and CDR2 YNFKEQ. The CDR3 runs to 16 residues.

This chain uses TRBV5-1 with TRBJ1-1; 7 nucleotides match TRBD1. The CDR3 has 16 residues. CDR1 is SGHRS, CDR2 YFSETQ, per germline. Germline trimming cut 4 bases from V and 1 base from J; bases unmatched to any gene: 10. The CDR3 DNA sequence: TGCGCCAGCAGCCAGACAGGACAGGCCCAGAACACTGAAGCTTTCTTT. It yields the protein CASSQTGQAQNTEAFF. Variable domain in full (rest from reference TRBV5-1 and TRBJ1-1): KAGVTQTPRYLIKTRGQQVTLSCSPISGHRSVSWYQQTPGQGLQFLFEYFSETQRNKGNFPGRFSGRQFSNSRSEMNVSTLELGDSALYLCASSQTGQAQNTEAFFGQGTRLTVV.

This chain connects TRBV6-5 to TRBJ1-1, with 9 bases that match TRBD1. V trimming: 6 bases; J trimming: 6 bases; junction bases outside the gene matches: 8. The V gene's germline CDR1 is MNHEY and CDR2 SVGAGI. This CDR3 is built from 14 residues. This CDR3 is CASSLNRGQAEAFF. CDR3 DNA: TGTGCCAGCAGCCTGAACAGGGGGCAGGCTGAAGCTTTCTTT.

This clone has only a few counts. The chain links TRBV19 to TRBJ1-4; D is unresolved. The V gene lost 0 bases and the J gene lost 8 bases, with 7 bases spanning the gap. This CDR3 is built from 13 residues. Germline V CDR1 and CDR2: LNHDA, SQIVND (reference sequence). CDR3 residues: CASSIDLREKLFF. The CDR3 coding sequence is TGTGCCAGTAGTATAGATCTCCGGGAAAAACTGTTTTTT.

The chain joins TRBV30 to TRBJ2-6; D is perhaps TRBD2 (6 bases). The germline V and J ends were trimmed by 2 bases and 2 bases, with 13 bases remaining between them. Germline values: CDR1 GTSNPN, CDR2 SVGIG (reference sequence). The CDR3 loop spans 16 amino acids. For the CDR3, the DNA is TGTGCCTGGAGTATAGGGCCGGGGGCTGGGGCCAACGTCCTGACTTTC. The encoded protein is CAWSIGPGAGANVLTF.

V is TRBV11-2 and J is TRBJ1-1; TRBD1 matches 8 bases. The V gene end was trimmed by 4 bases and the J gene end by 6 bases; junction bases not matched to a gene: 7. From germline, CDR1 is SGHAT and CDR2 FQNNGV. The CDR3 runs 14 residues. In DNA form, the CDR3 reads TGTGCCAGCAGCTCGGACAGGGAGAGCCCTGAAGCTTTCTTT. It translates to CASSSDRESPEAFF. The variable domain in full, completed from reference TRBV11-2 and TRBJ1-1, reads EAGVAQSPRYKIIEKRQSVAFWCNPISGHATLYWYQQILGQGPKLLIQFQNNGVVDDSQLPKDRFSAERLKGVDSTLKIQPAKLEDSAVYLCASSSDRESPEAFFGQGTRLTVV.

CDR3 in amino acids: CASSSKRGPPDTQYF. As DNA, the CDR3 is TGTGCCAGCAGCTCCAAGCGGGGGCCACCAGATACGCAGTATTTT. The chain couples TRBV7-6 to TRBJ2-3; 8 nucleotides line up with TRBD2. Per the germline V gene, CDR1 is SGHVS and CDR2 is FNYEAQ. This CDR3 has 15 residues. After removal of 4 bases from V and 4 bases from J, the junction contained 7 bases not matched to a gene.

The chain links TRBV29-1 to TRBJ2-1, with 11 bases identical to TRBD2. The ends lost 6 bases at V and 4 bases at J; junction bases unmatched: 11. CDR1 is SQVTM, CDR2 ANQGSEA, per germline. The CDR3 is 16 residues long. CDR3 in amino acids: CSVLPPLAGAYNEQFF. In DNA form, the CDR3 reads TGCAGCGTCCTACCCCCACTAGCGGGAGCATACAATGAGCAGTTCTTC.

The sample holds a few counts of this clone. V and J are TRBV4-3 and TRBJ2-7; maybe TRBD1 (6 bases). Trimming took off 0 bases at V and 1 base at J, with 19 bases between the two ends. The CDR3 extends over 18 amino acids. Germline CDR1 LGHNA, CDR2 YSLEER. CDR3 region: CASSQDFDGQRFSYEQYF. The CDR3 region has the DNA TGCGCCAGCAGCCAAGATTTCGACGGACAGCGATTTTCCTACGAGCAGTACTTC.

V usage is TRBV7-2 and J usage is TRBJ2-7; TRBD2 matches at 9 bases. The CDR3 is made up of 16 amino acids. Germline V CDR1 and CDR2: SGHTA, FQGNSA. V shed 4 bases, J shed 0 bases, and the junction held 7 bases outside the gene matches. Here the CDR3 reads CASSSSSGVSSYEQYF. Here the CDR3 DNA reads TGTGCCAGCAGCTCCTCTAGCGGGGTTAGCTCCTACGAGCAGTACTTC.

This chain uses TRBV13 with TRBJ1-6; 8 bases agree with TRBD1. Germline CDR1 reads PRHDT; CDR2 reads FYEKMQ (reference sequence). The CDR3 is made up of 16 amino acids. Trimming took 4 bases from V and 9 from J; bases not matched to a gene: 11. The CDR3 DNA is TGTGCCAGCAGCTCCGTCAGGGGACAGGTCGCTTCACCCCTCCACTTT. It specifies CASSSVRGQVASPLHF.

This clone appeared a few times. The chain recombines TRBV5-6 with TRBJ1-5, with no clear D. The V end lost 1 base, the J end lost 5 bases, and 13 bases lay between the germline ends. The CDR3 covers 15 residues. CDR1 is SGHDT, CDR2 YYEEEE, per germline. The DNA of the CDR3 is TGTGCCAGCAGCTTGCGGGAGTCTTCGTATCAGCCCCAGCATTTT. It is translated as CASSLRESSYQPQHF. The full variable domain, rest sourced from reference TRBV5-6 and TRBJ1-5, is DAGVTQSPTHLIKTRGQQVTLRCSPKSGHDTVSWYQQALGQGPQFIFQYYEEEERQRGNFPDRFSGHQFPNYSSELNVNALLLGDSALYLCASSLRESSYQPQHFGDGTRLSIL.

This rearrangement joins TRBV5-1 to TRBJ2-3, with 9 bases matching TRBD2. The CDR3 loop spans 16 amino acids. CDR1 SGHRS and CDR2 YFSETQ come from the germline V gene. V lost 0 bases to trimming and J lost 6 bases; unmatched junction nucleotides: 8. Here the CDR3 reads CASSLEVREGWDTQYF. The CDR3 DNA reads as TGCGCCAGCAGCTTGGAGGTGCGGGAGGGCTGGGATACGCAGTATTTT.

This clone came up a few times. The chain joins TRBV30 to TRBJ1-2; 9 bases fit TRBD1. Germline-derived CDR1 and CDR2 are GTSNPN and SVGIG (reference sequence). The CDR3 has 13 amino acids. V gave up 0 bases and J gave up 7 bases; unmatched junction bases: 3. This CDR3 reads CAWSVQGASGYTF. The DNA of the CDR3 is TGTGCCTGGAGTGTACAGGGGGCTAGTGGCTACACCTTC.

This clone was found a few times. This chain connects TRBV4-1 to TRBJ2-1; TRBD2 aligns across 10 bases. CDR3 length: 14 residues. CDR1 MGHRA and CDR2 YSYEKL come from the germline V gene. V was clipped by 2 bases and J by 9 bases; unmatched bases: 4. Written as DNA, the CDR3 is TGCGCCAGCAGCCAACTAGCGGGAGCATTTGAGCAGTTCTTC. Translating it yields CASSQLAGAFEQFF.

The V and J genes are TRBV7-2 and TRBJ1-2, with D unclear. Germline V lookup: CDR1 SGHTA, CDR2 FQGNSA. The V and J ends lost 3 bases and 2 bases respectively, with 10 bases between them. The CDR3 is made up of 14 amino acids. CDR3 region: CASSFSLENYGYTF. The DNA for the CDR3 is TGTGCCAGCAGCTTCTCCCTAGAGAACTATGGCTACACCTTC.

This clone was found a few times. The rearrangement links TRBV6-6 to TRBJ2-5; 11 positions match TRBD1. In germline, CDR1 is MNHNY, CDR2 SVGAGI (reference sequence). V lost 4 bases, J lost 4 bases, and 5 bases stayed unmatched. CDR3 size: 15 residues. CDR3 region: CASSWGTGGGETQYF. Here the CDR3 DNA reads TGTGCCAGCAGTTGGGGGACAGGGGGAGGAGAGACCCAGTACTTC.

Many counts were recorded for this clone. This CDR3 reads CASVTGGVGEAFF. In DNA form, the CDR3 reads TGTGCCAGCGTAACAGGAGGGGTGGGTGAAGCTTTCTTT. The V gene is TRBV5-6, the J gene TRBJ1-1, with D perhaps matching TRBD1 (5 bases). CDR3 length: 13 amino acids. Germline V gene lookup returns CDR1 SGHDT and CDR2 YYEEEE. Trimming shortened V by 7 bases and J by 7 bases, and 17 bases separated the two germline ends. The variable domain in full, completed from reference TRBV5-6 and TRBJ1-1, reads DAGVTQSPTHLIKTRGQQVTLRCSPKSGHDTVSWYQQALGQGPQFIFQYYEEEERQRGNFPDRFSGHQFPNYSSELNVNALLLGDSALYLCASVTGGVGEAFFGQGTRLTVV.

This clone came up a few times. The chain joins TRBV4-1 to TRBJ2-2, with no clear D. The CDR3 has 15 residues. The V end was cut by 0 bases, the J end by 7 bases, with 12 bases between. Per germline, CDR1 MGHRA and CDR2 YSYEKL. CDR3 nucleotide sequence: TGCGCCAGCAGCCAAGAAGCCCGGTCCGGCGGGGAGCTGTTTTTT. This translates into CASSQEARSGGELFF.

In this sample, this clone turned up a few times. The CDR3 DNA reads TGCGCCAGCAGCTGGGACAGGGGGCTGGGCACTGAAGCTTTCTTT. It specifies CASSWDRGLGTEAFF. This sequence joins TRBV5-1 and TRBJ1-1; 12 bases line up with TRBD1. Germline V gene sequence: CDR1 SGHRS, CDR2 YFSETQ. With V trimmed by 3 bases and J by 4 bases, 4 bases remained unmatched. The CDR3 runs 15 residues.

This chain joins TRBV27 and TRBJ2-2; no clear D gene. The germline V and J ends were trimmed by 5 bases and 1 base, with 5 bases remaining between them. Germline V CDR1 and CDR2: MNHEY, SMNVEV (reference sequence). The CDR3 runs 13 residues. DNA of the CDR3: TGTGCCAGCAGTCCCCTGAACACCGGGGAGCTGTTTTTT. This codes for CASSPLNTGELFF.